One sample yielded the 12 T cell receptor beta chains listed below, sequenced in a study of T cells in localized non-small cell lung cancer. Clones were read by immunoSEQ multiplex PCR, and TCRdb kept only the in-frame ones, dropping some. This table holds fewer than 25,000 clones, roughly 90% found once. Sequenced here: peripheral blood, sampled before any cancer treatment. The receptors were sampled from a man between 40 and 69 years old with stage III squamous cell lung carcinoma.

This sequence joins TRBV5-4 and TRBJ2-2; 10 bases align to TRBD2. From germline, CDR1 is SGHNT and CDR2 YYREEE (reference sequence). The CDR3 loop spans 16 amino acids. The junction had 3 bases not matched to a gene; V was cut back by 0 bases and J by 4 bases. CDR3 in DNA: TGTGCCAGCAGCTTGGGCCAGCGGGAGGGCACCGGGGAGCTGTTTTTT. Residues: CASSLGQREGTGELFF.

The genes are TRBV7-3 and TRBJ2-5; TRBD2 is a possible D gene (6 bases). CDR3 size: 14 residues. Germline loops: CDR1 SGHTA, CDR2 FQGTGA. Trimming pared 2 bases from V and 5 bases from J, leaving 12 bases between. Here the CDR3 DNA reads TGTGCCAGCAGCTTAGTACGGGGGTTGGAGACCCAGTACTTC. Translated: CASSLVRGLETQYF.

The chain uses TRBV29-1 and TRBJ2-7; 10 bases fit TRBD2. CDR1 SQVTM and CDR2 ANQGSEA come from the germline V gene. This CDR3 has 14 amino acids. The V segment lost 7 bases and the J segment 3 bases; nucleotides outside the gene matches: 9. The CDR3 bases are TGCAGCGGTGGAGCGGGAGGGCCAGGCTACGAGCAGTACTTC. It yields the protein CSGGAGGPGYEQYF.

V and J are TRBV19 and TRBJ1-3, with TRBD1 as a possible D gene (6 bases). This CDR3 contains 15 residues. CDR1 is LNHDA, CDR2 SQIVND, per germline (reference sequence). Deletions cut 5 bases from V and 3 bases from J, with 14 bases between. The CDR3 region has the DNA TGTGCCAGTAGTCCAGCCGGGGGCTTTGGAAACACCATATATTTT. This translates into CASSPAGGFGNTIYF. Full variable domain (rest looked up from reference TRBV19 and TRBJ1-3): DGGITQSPKYLFRKEGQNVTLSCEQNLNHDAMYWYRQDPGQGLRLIYYSQIVNDFQKGDIAEGYSVSREKKESFPLTVTSAQKNPTAFYLCASSPAGGFGNTIYFGEGSWLTVV.

The chain couples TRBV30 to TRBJ1-1; D possibly corresponds to TRBD1 (5 bases). The CDR3 loop spans 13 amino acids. V gave up 4 bases and J gave up 5 bases, with 14 bases separating them. Per the germline V gene, CDR1 is GTSNPN and CDR2 is SVGIG (reference sequence). CDR3 amino acids: CAWMAGEWTEAFF. The CDR3, as DNA: TGTGCCTGGATGGCGGGGGAGTGGACTGAAGCTTTCTTT.

The V and J genes are TRBV5-4 and TRBJ2-1, with TRBD1 as a possible D gene (6 bases). There are 15 residues in the CDR3. Germline CDR1 reads SGHNT; CDR2 reads YYREEE (reference sequence). Trimming left V 4 bases short and J 0 bases short, with 11 bases between. CDR3 sequence reads: CASSLDSSSYNEQFF. The DNA of the CDR3 is TGTGCCAGCAGCCTGGACAGCAGCTCCTACAATGAGCAGTTCTTC.

The chain couples TRBV10-3 to TRBJ2-1, with D unresolved. CDR1 is ENHRY, CDR2 SYGVKD, per germline. CDR3 length equals 13 residues. CDR3 nucleotides: TGTGTCATGGATCGGCCCGTATACAATGAGCAGTTCTTC. It specifies CVMDRPVYNEQFF.

The chain carries TRBV18 and TRBJ2-5, with D perhaps matching TRBD1 (5 bases). With 2 bases removed from V and 2 bases from J, the gap between germline ends came to 12 bases. In germline, CDR1 is KGHSH, CDR2 LQKENI. This CDR3 has 15 residues. The CDR3 DNA is TGTGCCAGCTCACCAAGAGGAGACAGACAAGAGACCCAGTACTTC. Residues: CASSPRGDRQETQYF.

The chain is built from TRBV2 and TRBJ2-2, with D perhaps matching TRBD1 (5 bases). Germline CDR1 is SNHLY and CDR2 is FYNNEI. The CDR3 extends over 16 amino acids. Trimming removed 3 bases at V and 6 bases at J, with 17 bases between. CDR3 amino acids: CASSDARTPPSGELFF. The CDR3 DNA follows: TGTGCCAGCAGTGATGCCCGGACACCCCCGTCCGGGGAGCTGTTTTTT.

The V call is TRBV4-3, the J call TRBJ2-6; D is uncertain. The CDR3 has 14 residues. Germline CDR1 LGHNA, CDR2 YSLEER. V was pared by 3 bases and J by 9 bases, with 12 bases between. CDR3 in DNA: TGCGCCAGCAGCCAGGCACGGACGGACAACGTCCTGACTTTC. Amino acids: CASSQARTDNVLTF.

The chain recombines TRBV5-1 with TRBJ2-7; 8 bases map to TRBD1. CDR1 and CDR2 (germline): SGHRS, YFSETQ. This CDR3 spans 16 amino acids. With V trimmed by 4 bases and J by 0 bases, 9 bases remained unmatched. CDR3 protein: CASSIRTGQSSYEQYF. The DNA of the CDR3 is TGCGCCAGCAGCATCCGGACAGGGCAGAGCTCCTACGAGCAGTACTTC.

This clone has more than one count but fewer than ten. The chain links TRBV10-2 to TRBJ2-7; possibly TRBD2 for D (6 bases). Looked up from germline, CDR1 is WSHSY and CDR2 is SAAADI. Trimming cost V 3 bases and J 0 bases, with 24 bases left between them. This CDR3 region has 19 residues. CDR3 region: CASSDPGLMTVRSSYEQYF. The CDR3, as DNA: TGCGCCAGCAGTGACCCGGGACTGATGACTGTGCGGTCCTCCTACGAGCAGTACTTC.